This T cell receptor (beta chain) is drawn from a study of cytomegalovirus exposure and HLA in healthy donors. General study findings and limits: The study labeled about 160 TCR beta chains cytomegalovirus-associated. Most TCRs appeared rarely, but some public TCRs recurred in many donors.

A few counts support this clone. The antigen is unknown. CDR1 is SGHTA, CDR2 FQGNSA, per germline. V was pared by 6 bases and J by 2 bases, with 6 bases of the junction left unmatched. This CDR3 is 14 amino acids long. PCR primers comprised 60 Vbeta and 13 Jbeta primers. The repertoire was sequenced with immunoSEQ multiplex PCR; TCRdb's copy has only in-frame clones and lacks some. In the table there are 100,000 to 150,000 clones, approximately 83% of which are singletons. This rearrangement joins TRBV7-2 to TRBJ1-2; 7 bases map to TRBD1. This receptor was obtained from a woman aged 40 to 55 in good health and CMV-seropositive. Sequencing input: PBMCs. CDR3 nucleotide sequence: TGTGCCAGCAGATCATCGACAGGGAACTATGGCTACACCTTC. Translating gives CASRSSTGNYGYTF.